The rows below give T cell receptor beta chains drawn from one sample of a study of regulatory T cells in long-lasting Graves disease. TCRdb passed the multiplex PCR reads through MiXCR, listing each CDR3 protein once. The sample yields about 470,000 distinct CDR3 sequences, around 16% seen once. This sample was shared with a second study, whose subject was T cells in Graves' hyperthyroidism and ophthalmopathy.

Sample: peripheral blood mononuclear cells (PBMCs), taken at new diagnosis, from a patient treated with antithyroid drugs. The receptors come from a man aged 40-49 years with Graves disease. Each CDR3 is given with its conserved first and last residue. D genes are given only for firm matches. Clone sizes are given selectively: once, few, many, or a class where the clone is expanded.

j_call: TRBJ1-2; clone_size: -; v_call: TRBV28; d_call: -; cdr3_nt: TGTGCCAGCAGTTTCGTCGGGACCCCTTTGAACTATGGCTACACCTTC; cdr3_aa: CASSFVGTPLNYGYTF
j_call: TRBJ2-2; clone_size: many; v_call: TRBV7-8; d_call: -; cdr3_nt: TGTGCCAGCAGCTTAGTAAATGGGGGCGTCGGCACCGGGGAGCTGTTTTTT; cdr3_aa: CASSLVNGGVGTGELFF
j_call: TRBJ2-1; clone_size: many; v_call: TRBV3-1; d_call: -; cdr3_nt: TGTGCCAGCAGCGTCACTAGAGACAATGAGCAGTTCTTC; cdr3_aa: CASSVTRDNEQFF
j_call: TRBJ2-5; clone_size: many; v_call: TRBV6-1; d_call: TRBD1; cdr3_nt: TGTGCCAGCAGCCCGGACAGGCTGGGGGCCCAGTACTTC; cdr3_aa: CASSPDRLGAQYF
j_call: TRBJ2-5; clone_size: many; v_call: TRBV11-2; d_call: -; cdr3_nt: TGTGCCAGCAGCTTATTCGCGACTAACCAAGAGACCCAGTACTTC; cdr3_aa: CASSLFATNQETQYF
j_call: TRBJ2-5; clone_size: many; v_call: TRBV7-6; d_call: -; cdr3_nt: TGTGCCAGCAGCTTAGCGGTGTCAGGGGATGAGACCCAGTACTTC; cdr3_aa: CASSLAVSGDETQYF
j_call: TRBJ2-1; clone_size: many; v_call: TRBV20-1; d_call: -; cdr3_nt: TGCAGTGCTAGGACCTCCTCCTACAATGAGCAGTTCTTC; cdr3_aa: CSARTSSYNEQFF
j_call: TRBJ1-1; clone_size: many; v_call: TRBV3-1; d_call: -; cdr3_nt: TGTGCCAGCAGCCAAGGTACGGGGATGGCTGAAGCTTTCTTT; cdr3_aa: CASSQGTGMAEAFF
j_call: TRBJ2-3; clone_size: -; v_call: TRBV27; d_call: TRBD2; cdr3_nt: TGTGCCAGCAGCTCACTCCGGGGGGGCACAGATACGCAGTATTTT; cdr3_aa: CASSSLRGGTDTQYF
j_call: TRBJ1-3; clone_size: few; v_call: TRBV29-1; d_call: -; cdr3_nt: TGCAGCGCCTCCGTTGGAAACACCATATATTTT; cdr3_aa: CSASVGNTIYF
j_call: TRBJ2-2; clone_size: once; v_call: TRBV6-2/TRBV6-3; d_call: TRBD2; cdr3_nt: TGTGCCAGCACTCCAGGGACTAGCGGGACCACCGGGGAGCTGTTTTTT; cdr3_aa: CASTPGTSGTTGELFF
j_call: TRBJ2-7; clone_size: many; v_call: TRBV12-3/TRBV12-4; d_call: TRBD1; cdr3_nt: TGTGCCAGCAGCAGCCGGGACAGGAGCTCCTACGAGCAGTACTTC; cdr3_aa: CASSSRDRSSYEQYF
j_call: TRBJ1-2; clone_size: -; v_call: TRBV20-1; d_call: -; cdr3_nt: TGCAGTGCTCGCCGGGACACCCTACTCTACACCTTC; cdr3_aa: CSARRDTLLYTF
j_call: TRBJ2-7; clone_size: many; v_call: TRBV11-2; d_call: -; cdr3_nt: TGTGCCAGCAGCTTAGCGCGCTACGAGCAGTACTTC; cdr3_aa: CASSLARYEQYF
j_call: TRBJ2-3; clone_size: -; v_call: TRBV27; d_call: TRBD1; cdr3_nt: TGTGCCAGCAGTTTATTCGGACAGGGAAACACAGATACGCAGTATTTT; cdr3_aa: CASSLFGQGNTDTQYF
j_call: TRBJ2-2; clone_size: few; v_call: TRBV7-9; d_call: TRBD2; cdr3_nt: TGTGCCAGCAGCCCCGCTAGCGGGAGGGCCGCCGGGGAGCTGTTTTTT; cdr3_aa: CASSPASGRAAGELFF
j_call: TRBJ1-2; clone_size: many; v_call: TRBV30; d_call: -; cdr3_nt: TGTGCCTGGAGTGTCCCGGGGGCGGAAGGCTACACCTTC; cdr3_aa: CAWSVPGAEGYTF
j_call: TRBJ2-5; clone_size: many; v_call: TRBV18; d_call: -; cdr3_nt: TGTGCCAGCTCACCATATCAGCAGACCCAGTACTTC; cdr3_aa: CASSPYQQTQYF
j_call: TRBJ2-3; clone_size: few; v_call: TRBV7-6; d_call: TRBD2; cdr3_nt: TGTGCCAGCAGCTTGAGGACTAGCGGGAGGCCAGATACGCAGTATTTT; cdr3_aa: CASSLRTSGRPDTQYF
j_call: TRBJ1-5; clone_size: many; v_call: TRBV4-1; d_call: -; cdr3_nt: TGCGCCAGCTCTGACGTTAGCAATCAGCCCCAGCATTTT; cdr3_aa: CASSDVSNQPQHF
j_call: TRBJ2-1; clone_size: few; v_call: TRBV29-1; d_call: -; cdr3_nt: TGCAGCGTTGAAGACCGGGTCCTAGAACGGTTCTTC; cdr3_aa: CSVEDRVLERFF
j_call: TRBJ2-7; clone_size: -; v_call: TRBV7-7; d_call: -; cdr3_nt: TGTGCTAGCAGCTTTTACTGGGACGGGAGCTCCTACGAGCAGTACTTC; cdr3_aa: CASSFYWDGSSYEQYF
j_call: TRBJ2-2; clone_size: few; v_call: TRBV9; d_call: -; cdr3_nt: TGTGCCAGCAGCGTAGTATCCAGGGACACCGGGGAGCTGTTTTTT; cdr3_aa: CASSVVSRDTGELFF
j_call: TRBJ2-7; clone_size: many; v_call: TRBV5-1; d_call: -; cdr3_nt: TGCGCCAGCAGCTTGGGACGGGAGACCTACGAGCAGTACTTC; cdr3_aa: CASSLGRETYEQYF
j_call: TRBJ1-4; clone_size: many; v_call: TRBV4-2; d_call: -; cdr3_nt: TGTGCCAGCAGCCCCCGAATTAATCACCCGACGGACGAAAAACTGTTTTTT; cdr3_aa: CASSPRINHPTDEKLFF
j_call: TRBJ2-6; clone_size: -; v_call: TRBV6-1; d_call: TRBD1; cdr3_nt: TGTGCCAGCAGGCCGGACAGGGTCATGTCTGGGGCCAACGTCCTGACTTTC; cdr3_aa: CASRPDRVMSGANVLTF
j_call: TRBJ2-2; clone_size: -; v_call: TRBV6-1; d_call: -; cdr3_nt: TGTGCCAGCAGTAATCTTAGGGGGATTATAACCACCGGGGAGCTGTTTTTT; cdr3_aa: CASSNLRGIITTGELFF
j_call: TRBJ2-1; clone_size: few; v_call: TRBV27; d_call: TRBD1; cdr3_nt: TGTGCCAGCAGTTTTCGACAGGGCCCCTACAATGAGCAGTTCTTC; cdr3_aa: CASSFRQGPYNEQFF
j_call: TRBJ1-1; clone_size: -; v_call: TRBV5-1; d_call: -; cdr3_nt: TGCGCCAGCAGCTCGTCCGGAGGTATGAACACTGAAGCTTTCTTT; cdr3_aa: CASSSSGGMNTEAFF
j_call: TRBJ2-1; clone_size: many; v_call: TRBV5-1; d_call: -; cdr3_nt: TGCGCCAGCATGTCGCGAAGCTCCTACAATGAGCAGTTCTTC; cdr3_aa: CASMSRSSYNEQFF
j_call: TRBJ1-1; clone_size: many; v_call: TRBV5-1; d_call: -; cdr3_nt: TGCGCCAGCAGCTTAGAACAGGGAGAAGCTTTCTTT; cdr3_aa: CASSLEQGEAFF
j_call: TRBJ1-1; clone_size: few; v_call: TRBV12-3/TRBV12-4; d_call: TRBD1; cdr3_nt: TGTGCCAGCAGTTTAGGACAGGGCTATGAAGCTTTCTTT; cdr3_aa: CASSLGQGYEAFF
j_call: TRBJ2-5; clone_size: many; v_call: TRBV5-1; d_call: TRBD2; cdr3_nt: TGCGCCAGCAGCTCGGGAGGGAGGGCCCAAGAGACCCAGTACTTC; cdr3_aa: CASSSGGRAQETQYF
j_call: TRBJ2-5; clone_size: few; v_call: TRBV29-1; d_call: -; cdr3_nt: TGCAGCGTTGCTCAGAATTACCAAGAGACCCAGTACTTC; cdr3_aa: CSVAQNYQETQYF
j_call: TRBJ2-1; clone_size: many; v_call: TRBV24-1; d_call: -; cdr3_nt: TGTGCCACCAGTGATTTAAAGGGCGGGAAGAGCTCCTACAATGAGCAGTTCTTC; cdr3_aa: CATSDLKGGKSSYNEQFF
j_call: TRBJ2-2; clone_size: many; v_call: TRBV27; d_call: -; cdr3_nt: TGTGCCAGCAAGAAGGGGACAACGAACACCGGGGAGCTGTTTTTT; cdr3_aa: CASKKGTTNTGELFF
j_call: TRBJ1-5; clone_size: many; v_call: TRBV6-1; d_call: TRBD1; cdr3_nt: TGTGCCAGCAGGGAGACAGGGAGCAATCAGCCCCAGCATTTT; cdr3_aa: CASRETGSNQPQHF
j_call: TRBJ2-2; clone_size: many; v_call: TRBV11-2; d_call: TRBD1; cdr3_nt: TGTGCCAGCGGCCAGACAGGGACCGGGGAGCTGTTTTTT; cdr3_aa: CASGQTGTGELFF
j_call: TRBJ2-5; clone_size: -; v_call: TRBV11-1; d_call: -; cdr3_nt: TGTGCCTCGGGGGCAGAGACCCAGTACTTC; cdr3_aa: CASGAETQYF
j_call: TRBJ2-7; clone_size: many; v_call: TRBV7-8; d_call: -; cdr3_nt: TGTGCCAGCAGCTCCGACATTTACGAGCAGTACTTC; cdr3_aa: CASSSDIYEQYF
j_call: TRBJ2-7; clone_size: few; v_call: TRBV19; d_call: TRBD1; cdr3_nt: TGTGCCAGTAGTGCCACGACAGGGGGCCTCTACGAGCAGTACTTC; cdr3_aa: CASSATTGGLYEQYF
j_call: TRBJ2-1; clone_size: few; v_call: TRBV5-8; d_call: TRBD2; cdr3_nt: TGTGCCAGCAGCTTAGGGCTAGCGGGAATCGAGCAGTTCTTC; cdr3_aa: CASSLGLAGIEQFF
j_call: TRBJ2-1; clone_size: few; v_call: TRBV10-3; d_call: TRBD1; cdr3_nt: TGTGCCATCAGGACGGGACAGGAGAAAAATGAGCAGTTCTTC; cdr3_aa: CAIRTGQEKNEQFF
j_call: TRBJ2-7; clone_size: many; v_call: TRBV7-9; d_call: -; cdr3_nt: TGTGCCAGCAGCAGAACCTCCGGGACACGGGCCTACGAGCAGTACTTC; cdr3_aa: CASSRTSGTRAYEQYF
j_call: TRBJ2-3; clone_size: few; v_call: TRBV9; d_call: TRBD2; cdr3_nt: TGTGCCAGCAGCGTAGAGTCAGGAGCGGGAAGAGATACGCAGTATTTT; cdr3_aa: CASSVESGAGRDTQYF